This TCR beta chain was identified in a study of cytomegalovirus exposure and HLA in healthy donors. Looked up from germline, CDR1 is MNHEY and CDR2 is SMNVEV (reference sequence). The trim removed 5 bases at V and 8 bases at J, leaving 12 bases unmatched. This CDR3 region has 18 residues. The study ran its PCR with 60 Vbeta and 13 Jbeta primers. Assay used: immunoSEQ multiplex PCR; TCRdb lists only in-frame clones, some missing. The repertoire includes around 100,000 clones, 70% of them detected once, and about 9% sits in the top ten. The chain couples TRBV27 to TRBJ2-1, with 16 bases matching TRBD2. This receptor was obtained from a man aged 25-45 years in good health and CMV-seropositive. What was sequenced was PBMCs. As DNA, the CDR3 is TGTGCCAGCAGTCCTCGACCCGGGACTAGCGGGAGGGCCTATGAGCAGTTCTTC. It yields the protein CASSPRPGTSGRAYEQFF.